Listed here is a single TCR beta chain. Which antigen it targets is not known. Qualities for individual bases were not recorded, and no much larger clone is one base off. The collaborating institutions used their own protocols to collect whole blood in K2EDTA tubes. Collaborator samples were shipped for TCRbeta analysis as frozen whole blood, isolated PBMCs, or DNA extracted from either sample type. The germline V gene (reference sequence) provides CDR1 LGHDT and CDR2 YNNKEL. Trimmed from V: 5 bases; trimmed from J: 4 bases; junction bases lacking a gene match: 7. The CDR3 covers 14 residues, taking in both the cysteine and the phenylalanine. The only DNA kept is the CDR3, 42 bases in frame from the first base. This sample stems from a study of blood T cell repertoires in COVID-19 (dated by TCRdb to 2020 to 2022). Study-wide context: Samples from collaborators originated in the United States, Italy and Spain and spanned both the acute and convalescent phases of COVID-19. The sample metadata nearly always contained a de-identified subject ID, COVID-19 status, age in years and sex. The prospective study material was composed of cDNA or gDNA derived from T cells, B-cell-depleted T cells, or PBMCs. The repertoires were released in a freely available public database intended as a resource for research on the immune response to SARS-CoV-2. Where HLA class I and class II types were available, the types were taken from metadata supplied by the sample provider, not from assay-based typing. The samples were drawn from the first 160 participants of the ongoing ImmuneRACE study and from 950 to 1,500 subjects provided by 6 global collaborators. Deeply sampled blood TCRbeta repertoires from subjects exposed to, actively infected with, or recovered from COVID-19 were included in the dataset. Study-wide conclusions, independent of this receptor: Clinical and demographic metadata were provided uncurated, with the amount varying by source and participant.

TCRbeta CDR3 regions were amplified from genomic DNA by means of the immunoSEQ Assay, a bias-controlled multiplex PCR. As for the authors' bioinformatics: The number of nucleated cells in each sample was estimated from the amplification of reference gene primers within the assay. Sequence reads were collapsed and filtered to measure the absolute abundance of every unique TCRbeta CDR3 rearrangement. For each sample, productive Simpson clonality was calculated as the square root of Simpson's diversity index over productive rearrangements. This is the immuneACCESS table as TCRdb keeps it, with only in-frame sequences that have V and J called. A part of the clones is gone; compared with another copy, unresolved V genes explain less than half, and the rest is unexplained. The V and J calls and clone size are taken from that table; D and trimming were inferred from the DNA. This sample holds under 350,000 clones; roughly 87% were observed only once. Of the sample, 13% falls within the top ten clones.

The sample consisted of peripheral blood. The clonotype comes from a human donor in a cohort sampled during active COVID-19. The sequence joins TRBV3-1 (or the pseudogene TRBV3-2) to TRBJ1-2; 7 central bases correspond to TRBD1. The DNA sequence is as follows: TGTGCCAGCAGCTCCAACCGGGACAGCTATGGCTACACCTTC. It translates to CASSSNRDSYGYTF.